This entry features one T cell receptor (beta chain) sequence. Seattle participants joined during active infection and were tracked over time. These data come from a study of blood T cell repertoires in COVID-19. Study information: Samples representing acute and convalescent COVID-19 were sourced from the United States, Italy and Spain. T cells, B-cell-depleted T cells, or PBMCs supplied cDNA or gDNA.

Authors' processing steps: Amplification of reference gene primers provided the estimated nucleated cell counts. TCRdb's copy holds only in-frame clones and misses some; the assay was immunoSEQ multiplex PCR. V and J calls and clone size are as listed in that table; D and trimming were resolved from the DNA. The top ten clones hold 1.5% to 2.5% of a sample with approximately 150,000 clones, 85% to 95% of them seen once. The source of this sequence is a woman in her sixties with COVID-19, enrolled during active disease. The material sequenced was peripheral blood.

CDR3 sequence (DNA): TGTGCCAGCAGCTTAGGACAGGGGGCTGGTGAAAAACTGTTTTTT. This codes for CASSLGQGAGEKLFF. V gene TRBV5-4 combines with J gene TRBJ1-4; 11 nucleotides line up with TRBD1. CDR1 is SGHNT and CDR2 is YYREEE in the germline V gene (reference sequence). J gave up 7 bases and V 2 bases, and 4 bases lay outside the gene matches. The CDR3 has 15 amino acids.